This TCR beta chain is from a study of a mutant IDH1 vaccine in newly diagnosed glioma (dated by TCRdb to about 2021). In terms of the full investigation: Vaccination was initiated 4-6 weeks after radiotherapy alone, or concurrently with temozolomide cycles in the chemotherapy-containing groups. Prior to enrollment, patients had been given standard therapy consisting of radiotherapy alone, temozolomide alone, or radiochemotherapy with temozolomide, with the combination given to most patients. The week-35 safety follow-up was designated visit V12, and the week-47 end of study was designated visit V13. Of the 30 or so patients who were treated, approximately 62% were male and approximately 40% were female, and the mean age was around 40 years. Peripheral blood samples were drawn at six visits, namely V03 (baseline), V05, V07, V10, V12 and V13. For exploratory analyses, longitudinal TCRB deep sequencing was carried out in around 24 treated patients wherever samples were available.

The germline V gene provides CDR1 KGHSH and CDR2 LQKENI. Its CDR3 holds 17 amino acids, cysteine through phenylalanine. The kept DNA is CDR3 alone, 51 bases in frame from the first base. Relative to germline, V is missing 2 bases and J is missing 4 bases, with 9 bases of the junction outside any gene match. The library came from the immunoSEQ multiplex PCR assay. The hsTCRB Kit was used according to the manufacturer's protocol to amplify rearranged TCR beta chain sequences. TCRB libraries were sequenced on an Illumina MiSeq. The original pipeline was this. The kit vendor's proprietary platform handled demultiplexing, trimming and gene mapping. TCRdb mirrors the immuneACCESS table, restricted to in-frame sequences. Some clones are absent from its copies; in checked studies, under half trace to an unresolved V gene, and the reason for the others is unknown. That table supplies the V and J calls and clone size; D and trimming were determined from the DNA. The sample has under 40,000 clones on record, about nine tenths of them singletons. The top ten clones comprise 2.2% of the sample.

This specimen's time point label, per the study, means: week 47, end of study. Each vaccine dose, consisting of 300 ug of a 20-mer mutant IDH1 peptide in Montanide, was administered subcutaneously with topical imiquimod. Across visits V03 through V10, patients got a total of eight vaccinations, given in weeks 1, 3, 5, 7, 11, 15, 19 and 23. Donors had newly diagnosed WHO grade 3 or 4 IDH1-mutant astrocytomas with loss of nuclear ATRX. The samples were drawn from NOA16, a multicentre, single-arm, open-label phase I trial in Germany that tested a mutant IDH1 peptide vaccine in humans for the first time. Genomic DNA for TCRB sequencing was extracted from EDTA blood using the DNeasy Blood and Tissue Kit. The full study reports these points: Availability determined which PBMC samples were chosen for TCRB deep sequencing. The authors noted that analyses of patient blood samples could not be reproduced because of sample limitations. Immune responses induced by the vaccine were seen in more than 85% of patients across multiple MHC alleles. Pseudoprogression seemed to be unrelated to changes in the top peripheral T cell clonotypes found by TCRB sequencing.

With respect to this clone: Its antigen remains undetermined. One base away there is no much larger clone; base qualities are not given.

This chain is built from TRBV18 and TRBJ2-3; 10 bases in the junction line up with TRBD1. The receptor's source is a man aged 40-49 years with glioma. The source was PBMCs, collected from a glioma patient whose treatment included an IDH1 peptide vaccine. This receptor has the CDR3 CASSPLGQGRRADTQYF. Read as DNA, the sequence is TGTGCCAGCTCACCATTGGGACAGGGGCGCCGCGCAGATACGCAGTATTTT.